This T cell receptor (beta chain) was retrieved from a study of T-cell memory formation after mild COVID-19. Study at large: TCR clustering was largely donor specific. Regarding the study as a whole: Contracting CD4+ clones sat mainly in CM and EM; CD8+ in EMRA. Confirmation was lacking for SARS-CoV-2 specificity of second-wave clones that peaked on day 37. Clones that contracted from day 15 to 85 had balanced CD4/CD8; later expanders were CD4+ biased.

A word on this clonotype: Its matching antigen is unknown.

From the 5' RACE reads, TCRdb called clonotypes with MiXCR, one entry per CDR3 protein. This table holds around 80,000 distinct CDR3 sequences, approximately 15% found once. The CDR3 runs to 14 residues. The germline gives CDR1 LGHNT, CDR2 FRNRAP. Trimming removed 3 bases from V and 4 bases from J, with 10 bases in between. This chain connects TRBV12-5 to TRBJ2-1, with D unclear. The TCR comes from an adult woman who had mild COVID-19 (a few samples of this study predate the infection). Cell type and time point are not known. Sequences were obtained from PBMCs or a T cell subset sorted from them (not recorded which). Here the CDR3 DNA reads TGTGCTAGTGGTTTCGGCTCCAATTACAATGAGCAGTTCTTC. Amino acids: CASGFGSNYNEQFF.